A selection of T cell receptor beta chains follows, all from one sample in a study of blood T cells in healthy people across ages. One entry per CDR3 protein, called by TCRdb with MiXCR from the 5' RACE reads. The table records fewer than 800,000 distinct CDR3 sequences, around 20% of them present only once. Sequencing was performed on blood. These receptors all stem from a man between 65 and 85 years old in good health. The conserved cysteine and the conserved F or W are not part of the CDR3 here. The D gene is left open where the match is weak.

TRBV3-1,TRBD2,-,14,ASSRGTSGRLGEQY
TRBV5-1,-,TRBJ2-1,14,ASSNKGLASNNEQF
TRBV20-1,TRBD2,TRBJ2-3,12,SARDTGGADTQY
TRBV20-1,-,TRBJ2-2,13,SANIISGADGELF
TRBV14,-,TRBJ2-6,14,ASSQAQGGGANVLT
TRBV20-1,-,-,12,SARSVSGVHEQF
TRBV6-6,-,TRBJ2-2,12,ASIDLANTGELF
TRBV20-1,-,TRBJ2-2,11,SARVPGTGELF
TRBV20-1,-,TRBJ1-4,13,SARDSGVTNEKLF
TRBV12-3/TRBV12-4,-,TRBJ2-7,11,ASSKLQGYEQY
TRBV5-1,-,TRBJ2-4,10,ASSQGQNIQY
TRBV29-1,-,TRBJ2-3,10,SFDRGTDTQY
TRBV19,-,TRBJ2-4,14,ASRSQSQGAKNIQY
TRBV20-1,-,TRBJ2-7,9,SASKAYEQY
TRBV5-1,-,TRBJ2-7,15,ASSLSFGTEYAYEQY
TRBV6-1,TRBD1,TRBJ1-4,15,ASRSYTGGPTNEKLF
TRBV7-9,-,TRBJ2-3,14,ASSPHTRQGTDTQY
TRBV28,-,TRBJ1-2,12,ASSFLAENYGYT
TRBV29-1,TRBD2,TRBJ2-1,13,SVGTSGSSYNEQF
TRBV2,-,TRBJ2-3,16,ASSPRPPRGWGTDTQY
TRBV5-1,-,TRBJ2-3,14,ARLLKQGNKTDTQY
TRBV20-1,TRBD2,TRBJ2-1,13,SARDGLAGRNEQF
TRBV7-2,TRBD1,TRBJ2-7,14,ASSLEGQPGPYEQY
TRBV7-9,TRBD2,TRBJ2-1,13,ASSIRLSGNNEQF
TRBV18,TRBD1,TRBJ2-1,12,ASSPRTGKNEQF
TRBV12-3/TRBV12-4,TRBD2,TRBJ2-3,15,ASSGLTSGRATDTQY
TRBV28,-,TRBJ2-6,14,ASSLSGLSGANVLT
TRBV29-1,-,TRBJ1-1,10,SVETQDTEAF
TRBV20-1,-,TRBJ2-2,10,SASQGTGALF